Sequencing of this TCR beta chain was carried out in a study of shared clonotypes between healthy human individuals. Study observations and caveats: How much donors shared clonotypes was expected to be affected by sequencing depth.

The table came from immunoSEQ multiplex PCR; TCRdb's copy has only in-frame clones and leaves some out. Among about 2.4 million clones listed, around nine tenths were seen once. Between the trimmed V and J ends, which lost 4 bases and 0 bases, there was a span of 7 bases. Germline lookup yields CDR1 SNHLY and CDR2 FYNNEI. The length of the CDR3 is 14 residues. For this clone: What it binds is not known. This CDR3 is also generated by other DNA sequences in the sample.

Sequences were obtained from naive CD4+ T cells sorted from blood. Subset of the sample: CD45RA+ positively selected. The TCR was taken from a man between 18 and 29 years old in good health. V gene TRBV2 combines with J gene TRBJ1-3; D unclear. The CDR3 reads CASSVESSGNTIYF. The CDR3 region has the DNA TGTGCCAGCAGTGTCGAGAGCTCTGGAAACACCATATATTTT.